What follows are 25 T cell receptor beta chains derived from one specimen sequenced in a study of PD-L1 blockade in urothelial cancer (dated by TCRdb to about 2017). Receptors were amplified or captured by the immunoSEQ multiplex PCR assay. In its TCRdb copy, this immuneACCESS table keeps in-frame sequences only and misses some clones. Where compared with another copy, unresolved V genes explain less than half of these, and the others have no known cause. Across this sample there are some 53,000 clones, with roughly 77% seen only once. The top ten constitute around 3.6% of the sample. The sample in question was PBMCs, obtained around atezolizumab (anti-PD-L1) treatment. These receptors were obtained from a man aged 65-85 years with urothelial cancer.

CDR3 loop: CASSLQGQSGNTIYF. Written as DNA, the CDR3 is TGTGCCAGCAGTCTCCAGGGGCAGTCTGGAAACACCATATATTTT. The V gene is TRBV6-5, the J gene TRBJ1-3; a weak D match, TRBD1 (6 bases). The CDR3 totals 15 residues. CDR1 MNHEY and CDR2 SVGAGI come from the germline V gene. Trimming pared 5 bases from V and 1 base from J, leaving 12 bases between.

By sample fraction, this clone is medium-sized. The rearrangement links TRBV5-1 to TRBJ1-1, with 10 bases aligning to TRBD1. CDR1 and CDR2 (germline): SGHRS, YFSETQ. J was trimmed by 4 bases and V by 4 bases; bases with no gene match: 7. This CDR3 region has 15 residues. CDR3 loop: CASSGRQGAGTEAFF. CDR3 nucleotides: TGCGCCAGCAGCGGAAGACAGGGGGCGGGCACTGAAGCTTTCTTT.

This clone occurred many times. The chain uses TRBV7-9 and TRBJ2-1, with no clear D. The germline V gene encodes CDR1 SEHNR and CDR2 FQNEAQ (reference sequence). The CDR3 runs 13 residues. V gave up 1 base and J gave up 5 bases, with 6 bases separating them. The CDR3 sequence is CASSLGANNEQFF. In DNA, the CDR3 is TGTGCCAGCAGCTTAGGAGCTAACAATGAGCAGTTCTTC. Looking up the rest from reference TRBV7-9 and TRBJ2-1 gives the full variable domain: DTGVSQNPRHKITKRGQNVTFRCDPISEHNRLYWYRQTLGQGPEFLTYFQNEAQLEKSRLLSDRFSAERPKGSFSTLEIQRTEQGDSAMYLCASSLGANNEQFFGPGTRLTVL.

The chain combines TRBV4-3 with TRBJ2-3; 7 bases agree with TRBD2. Germline CDR1 reads LGHNA; CDR2 reads YSLEER. CDR3 length equals 17 residues. V lost 3 bases, J lost 0 bases, and 9 bases stayed unmatched. The CDR3 sequence: CASSHAWGGGSTDTQYF. The CDR3 coding sequence is TGCGCCAGCAGCCACGCCTGGGGCGGGGGAAGCACAGATACGCAGTATTTT.

The chain has TRBV11-3 and TRBJ2-3; 8 nucleotides line up with TRBD1. With V trimmed by 0 bases and J by 5 bases, 10 bases remained unmatched. The CDR3 runs to 17 residues. Germline values: CDR1 SGHNT, CDR2 YENEEA. CDR3 protein: CASSLDSRGRGLDTQYF. The CDR3 DNA follows: TGTGCCAGCAGCTTAGATTCCCGTGGCAGGGGGCTAGATACGCAGTATTTT. Looking up the rest from reference TRBV11-3 and TRBJ2-3 gives the full variable domain: EAGVVQSPRYKIIEKKQPVAFWCNPISGHNTLYWYLQNLGQGPELLIRYENEEAVDDSQLPKDRFSAERLKGVDSTLKIQPAELGDSAVYLCASSLDSRGRGLDTQYFGPGTRLTVL.

V is TRBV7-2 and J is TRBJ2-4, with D unclear. The CDR3 totals 14 residues. Trimming took off 1 base at V and 0 bases at J, with 4 bases between the two ends. Germline values: CDR1 SGHTA, CDR2 FQGNSA. The CDR3 loop is CASSLGGAKNIQYF. The DNA for the CDR3 is TGTGCCAGCAGCTTAGGAGGAGCCAAAAACATTCAGTACTTC.

The chain links TRBV5-5 to TRBJ2-2; 11 bases align to TRBD2. V lost 4 bases to trimming and J lost 3 bases; unmatched junction nucleotides: 5. CDR3 length: 16 amino acids. Germline V gene data show CDR1 as SGHKS and CDR2 as YYEKEE (reference sequence). The CDR3 reads CASSLLAGVDTGELFF. The CDR3 DNA is TGTGCCAGCAGCCTACTAGCGGGAGTTGACACCGGGGAGCTGTTTTTT.

This clone was counted many times. The chain couples TRBV19 to TRBJ1-5; 9 nucleotides line up with TRBD1. Germline CDR1 and CDR2: LNHDA and SQIVND (reference sequence). The CDR3 is 17 residues long. V shed 9 bases and J 0 bases; nucleotides not matched to a gene: 12. The CDR3 DNA sequence: TGTGCCAGCGGGACAGGGCCAGCTTCTTATAGCAATCAGCCCCAGCATTTT. This encodes CASGTGPASYSNQPQHF.

The V gene is TRBV15, the J gene TRBJ2-1, with 10 bases fitting TRBD2. CDR1 and CDR2 from the germline V gene are LNHNV and YYDKDF (reference sequence). CDR3 length equals 15 residues. J gave up 5 bases and V 6 bases, and 7 bases lay outside the gene matches. The chain's CDR3 is CATRKKREGHNEQFF. The DNA of the CDR3 is TGTGCCACCAGGAAGAAGCGGGAGGGACACAATGAGCAGTTCTTC.

V is TRBV9 and J is TRBJ2-1; 11 bases fit TRBD2. V was pared by 1 base and J by 7 bases, with 4 bases of the junction left unmatched. CDR1 SGDLS and CDR2 YYNGEE come from the germline V gene. The CDR3 loop spans 15 amino acids. Written as DNA, the CDR3 is TGTGCCAGCAGCGTAACTAGCGGGAGATCGAATGAGCAGTTCTTC. Its protein is CASSVTSGRSNEQFF.

Points on this clone: An end of the junction differs from the germline gene, which may be a read error. The V gene is TRBV11-3, the J gene TRBJ2-7; D gene uncertain. The length of the CDR3 is 12 residues. Germline CDR1 and CDR2: SGHNT and YENEEA. The DNA of the CDR3 is TGTGCCAGCAGCTTAGAGAGGTACGGGCAGTACTTC. Encoded protein: CASSLERYGQYF.

The rearrangement joins TRBV10-3 to TRBJ2-1, with 9 nucleotides matching TRBD2. The CDR3 covers 15 residues. The ends lost 3 bases at V and 6 bases at J; junction bases unmatched: 6. The germline CDR1 and CDR2 sequences are ENHRY and SYGVKD. This CDR3 reads CAISDFSGGSNEQFF. CDR3 bases: TGTGCCATCAGTGATTTCAGCGGGGGGAGCAATGAGCAGTTCTTC.

V gene TRBV19 combines with J gene TRBJ1-1; 7 bases are shared with TRBD1. J lost 2 bases, V lost 6 bases, and 15 bases had no gene match. This CDR3 contains 17 residues. Germline lookup yields CDR1 LNHDA and CDR2 SQIVND (reference sequence). In nucleotides, the CDR3 is TGTGCCAGTAGGCGGGACAGTATCGTCTTTTCAAACACTGAAGCTTTCTTT. Protein product: CASRRDSIVFSNTEAFF.

The J gene is TRBJ2-3, the V gene TRBV18; D is perhaps TRBD2 (5 bases). The ends were cut back, 4 bases at V and 2 bases at J, with 16 bases in the middle. This CDR3 is 16 amino acids long. Germline lookup yields CDR1 KGHSH and CDR2 LQKENI. The CDR3 loop reads CASSLEPPGNTDTQYF. CDR3 DNA sequence: TGTGCCAGCTCACTAGAGCCGCCGGGAAACACAGATACGCAGTATTTT.

The CDR3 coding sequence is TGTGCCAGCAGCTTGGGGGTGGGTAGGGGGGGCTCCTACGAGCAGTACTTC. Amino acid sequence: CASSLGVGRGGSYEQYF. The chain couples TRBV5-4 to TRBJ2-7; the D gene is possibly TRBD2 (7 bases). Germline V gene lookup returns CDR1 SGHNT and CDR2 YYREEE (reference sequence). Trimming stripped 0 bases from V and 0 bases from J, with 16 bases between. The CDR3 is made up of 17 amino acids.

CDR3 amino acids: CATIRGGANTEAFF. The CDR3 nucleotides read TGTGCCACTATACGGGGGGGTGCCAACACTGAAGCTTTCTTT. This chain uses TRBV19 with TRBJ1-1, with TRBD1 as a possible D gene (5 bases). The CDR3 runs 14 residues. Trimming pared 10 bases from V and 2 bases from J, leaving 17 bases between. Per germline, CDR1 LNHDA and CDR2 SQIVND (reference sequence).

The chain couples TRBV5-1 to TRBJ2-7, with D uncertain. Trimming left V 0 bases short and J 5 bases short, with 15 bases between. The CDR3 has 15 amino acids. The germline V gene encodes CDR1 SGHRS and CDR2 YFSETQ. The CDR3 coding sequence is TGCGCCAGCAGCTTGGGCCGCGGCTTCGCCGACGAGCAGTACTTC. Protein sequence: CASSLGRGFADEQYF.

The chain combines TRBV5-5 with TRBJ2-5, with TRBD2 matching over 9 bases. The junction had 9 bases not matched to a gene; V was cut back by 4 bases and J by 2 bases. The CDR3 runs to 16 residues. CDR1 is SGHKS and CDR2 is YYEKEE in the germline V gene (reference sequence). The CDR3 here is CASSLPPRGGQETQYF. CDR3 coding DNA: TGTGCCAGCAGCCTCCCACCGCGGGGGGGGCAAGAGACCCAGTACTTC.

This chain joins TRBV5-1 and TRBJ2-7; D remains unclear. Germline V gene sequence: CDR1 SGHRS, CDR2 YFSETQ. CDR3 length: 14 residues. V gave up 5 bases and J gave up 0 bases, with 12 bases separating them. The CDR3 spells CASSPTQSSYEQYF. CDR3 DNA sequence: TGCGCCAGCAGTCCGACACAGAGCTCCTACGAGCAGTACTTC.

J is TRBJ2-1 and V is TRBV13, with 9 bases identical to TRBD2. From germline, CDR1 is PRHDT and CDR2 FYEKMQ (reference sequence). V lost 3 bases and J lost 7; bases outside the gene matches: 10. This CDR3 contains 16 residues. CDR3: CASSFWTSVYRNEQFF. CDR3 bases: TGTGCCAGCAGCTTTTGGACTAGCGTCTATAGGAATGAGCAGTTCTTC.

The rearrangement uses TRBV2 and TRBJ1-5; 8 nucleotides line up with TRBD1. V gave up 8 bases and J gave up 4 bases; unmatched junction bases: 13. The CDR3 sequence is 16 residues long. Germline V CDR1 and CDR2: SNHLY, FYNNEI. The CDR3, as DNA: TGTGCCAGCTTACAGGGGGGAGGTAGCGGGAATCAGCCCCAGCATTTT. It specifies CASLQGGGSGNQPQHF.

This rearrangement joins TRBV4-3 to TRBJ2-7; 7 bases line up with TRBD2. Per the germline V gene, CDR1 is LGHNA and CDR2 is YSLEER. This CDR3 contains 18 residues. J lost 2 bases, V lost 0 bases, and 13 bases had no gene match. This chain's CDR3 is CASSQDTGGLVITYEQYF. As DNA, the CDR3 is TGCGCCAGCAGCCAAGACACGGGCGGACTAGTGATTACCTACGAGCAGTACTTC.

The rearrangement links TRBV14 to TRBJ1-1; TRBD1 matches at 7 bases. Germline assignment: CDR1 SGHDN and CDR2 FVKESK. This CDR3 contains 16 residues. J gave up 6 bases and V 4 bases, and 14 bases lay outside the gene matches. CDR3 amino acids: CASSRSTGTVKAEAFF. The DNA of the CDR3 is TGTGCCAGCAGCCGCTCGACCGGGACAGTCAAAGCTGAAGCTTTCTTT.

The CDR3 DNA is TGTGCCAGCCCACGGGAGCGGGGGGTCTCCTACGAGCAGTACTTC. Encoded protein: CASPRERGVSYEQYF. The gene calls are TRBV2 and TRBJ2-7; TRBD2 matches at 9 bases. Germline-derived CDR1 and CDR2 are SNHLY and FYNNEI. The CDR3 loop spans 15 amino acids. V dropped 8 bases and J dropped 0; count of bases not matched to a gene: 8.

The rearrangement uses TRBV5-1 and TRBJ2-5; D unresolved. Germline-derived CDR1 and CDR2 are SGHRS and YFSETQ. V lost 2 bases and J 2 bases, leaving 10 bases between the germline ends. CDR3 length equals 14 residues. This chain's CDR3 is CASSFLSSQETQYF. CDR3 bases: TGCGCCAGCAGCTTTCTTAGCTCGCAAGAGACCCAGTACTTC.